This T cell receptor beta chain was obtained from a study of blood T cells in healthy people across ages. Combining a sample-barcoded 5' primer with a J-beta primer mix, a second PCR ran for about 6 to 12 cycles. TCRdb ran MiXCR on the 5' RACE reads and lists one entry per CDR3 protein. This sample has over 1.5 million distinct CDR3 sequences, with about 50% found just once. This CDR3 has 16 residues. Germline values: CDR1 LGHNA, CDR2 YNFKEQ. Trimming cost V 4 bases and J 0 bases, with 10 bases left between them. The V and J genes are TRBV4-2 and TRBJ1-6; D is uncertain. The clonotype was recovered from a middle-aged woman in good health. Sequencing was performed on blood. The CDR3 DNA is TGTGCCAGCAGCCCCCACAGTAGCTCCTATAATTCACCCCTCCACTTT. This codes for CASSPHSSSYNSPLHF.